The 13 T cell receptor beta chains given below trace back to one sample, sequenced in a study of T cells in Graves' hyperthyroidism and ophthalmopathy. RNA transcripts were the template for amplifying TCR beta CDR3 regions. When the TCR CDR3 underwent first-round RT-PCR, the HTBI primer set was used. TCRdb reprocessed the multiplex PCR reads via MiXCR and lists one record per CDR3 protein. The sample holds 540,000 or so distinct CDR3 sequences, around 42% seen once. The material sequenced was peripheral blood or thyroid tissue (not recorded which). These receptors originate from an adult woman with Graves' disease, either hyperthyroidism or ophthalmopathy (not recorded which).

This clonotype was found many times. The V gene is TRBV4-1, the J gene TRBJ1-1; no firm D call. This CDR3 is built from 12 residues. Per the germline V gene, CDR1 is MGHRA and CDR2 is YSYEKL. V lost 1 base to trimming and J lost 11 bases, with 11 bases between them. The CDR3 nucleotides are TGCGCCAGCAGCCAAGGACCCTCCGGGGCTTTCTTT. Its protein product is CASSQGPSGAFF.

The chain is built from TRBV5-4 and TRBJ2-3; 8 nucleotides match TRBD2. The V and J ends lost 0 bases and 0 bases, in that order; junction bases with no gene match: 9. This CDR3 comprises 18 residues. Germline lookup yields CDR1 SGHNT and CDR2 YYREEE (reference sequence). The CDR3 loop is CASSLGTWAGGSTDTQYF. Here the CDR3 DNA reads TGTGCCAGCAGCTTGGGAACATGGGCGGGAGGAAGCACAGATACGCAGTATTTT.

At least ten counts were recorded for this clonotype. V gene TRBV11-2 combines with J gene TRBJ2-7, with 15 bases aligning to TRBD2. Looked up from germline, CDR1 is SGHAT and CDR2 is FQNNGV. V shed 2 bases, J shed 4 bases, and the junction held 12 bases outside the gene matches. The CDR3 sequence is 19 residues long. DNA of the CDR3: TGTGCCAGCAGCTTATTCCCTCCGGGACTAGCGGGAGGAACGTACGAGCAGTACTTC. This gives the protein CASSLFPPGLAGGTYEQYF.

In its sample, this clonotype was seen many times. V gene TRBV7-8 combines with J gene TRBJ1-5; perhaps TRBD1 as D (5 bases). The germline CDR1 and CDR2 sequences are SGHVS and FQNEAQ. CDR3 length equals 14 residues. The V end lost 4 bases, the J end lost 4 bases, and 11 bases lay between the germline ends. This CDR3 reads CASSYGRENQPQHF. As DNA, the CDR3 is TGTGCCAGCAGCTATGGCAGGGAGAATCAGCCCCAGCATTTT.

The chain carries TRBV25-1 and TRBJ2-5; 8 nucleotides align to TRBD1. This CDR3 spans 14 amino acids. Germline trimming cut 4 bases from V and 5 bases from J; bases unmatched to any gene: 6. CDR1 MGHDK and CDR2 SYGVNS come from the germline V gene. Here the CDR3 DNA reads TGTGCCAGCAGTGGGCGCAGGACAGGGGAGACCCAGTACTTC. Protein sequence: CASSGRRTGETQYF.

In its sample, this clonotype was seen a few times. This chain connects TRBV10-3 to TRBJ2-5, with TRBD2 identical over 8 bases. The CDR3 totals 14 residues. The V gene end was trimmed by 11 bases and the J gene end by 7 bases; junction bases not matched to a gene: 15. Germline values: CDR1 ENHRY, CDR2 SYGVKD. The CDR3 bases are TGTGCCTGGAGGAAGAGCGGGAGTAGGGGGACCCAGTACTTC. It encodes CAWRKSGSRGTQYF.

This clonotype came up a few times. The CDR3 nucleotides are TGTGCCAGCAGCCCTGGGTATGGAAACACCATATATTTT. Translated, it gives CASSPGYGNTIYF. This rearrangement joins TRBV7-9 to TRBJ1-3, with D unclear. Trimming left V 5 bases short and J 3 bases short, with 8 bases between. Germline CDR1 SEHNR, CDR2 FQNEAQ (reference sequence). The CDR3 runs to 13 residues.

The sample holds a few counts of this clonotype. This chain connects TRBV20-1 to TRBJ2-3; tentative D call: TRBD1 (6 bases). The V end lost 7 bases, the J end lost 1 base, and 12 bases lay between the germline ends. Per germline, CDR1 DFQATT and CDR2 SNEGSKA (reference sequence). The CDR3 sequence is 13 residues long. The CDR3: CSDGRGGTDTQYF. The CDR3 DNA reads TGCAGTGACGGCAGGGGAGGCACAGATACGCAGTATTTT.

This clonotype was recorded a few times. This chain joins TRBV13 and TRBJ2-7; D may be TRBD1 or TRBD2 (7 bases each). The germline V gene encodes CDR1 PRHDT and CDR2 FYEKMQ (reference sequence). The CDR3 sequence is 17 residues long. Trimming took 5 bases from V and 6 from J, leaving 26 bases between them. The CDR3, as DNA: TGTGCCAGCAGCACTTCGACAGGGAGGGGCCTATCTGGCGAGCAGTACTTC. Translated: CASSTSTGRGLSGEQYF.

This clonotype was seen repeatedly, ten times or more. The chain combines TRBV5-4 with TRBJ2-7, with 14 nucleotides matching TRBD2. The CDR3 length is 16 residues. V lost 4 bases and J lost 4; bases outside the gene matches: 7. The germline CDR1 and CDR2 sequences are SGHNT and YYREEE (reference sequence). The CDR3 reads CASSPGLAGERYEQYF. Here the CDR3 DNA reads TGTGCCAGCAGCCCGGGACTAGCGGGAGAAAGGTACGAGCAGTACTTC.

The rearrangement uses TRBV3-1 and TRBJ2-5; the D is unclear. This CDR3 has 13 amino acids. Trimming stripped 2 bases from V and 0 bases from J, with 4 bases between. Per germline, CDR1 LGHDT and CDR2 YNNKEL (reference sequence). This CDR3 reads CASSQRDQETQYF. CDR3 DNA sequence: TGTGCCAGCAGCCAAAGGGACCAAGAGACCCAGTACTTC.

This clonotype was seen more than once but under ten times. The gene calls are TRBV13 and TRBJ1-5; 10 bases are a match to TRBD1. J gave up 11 bases and V 5 bases, and 12 bases lay outside the gene matches. The germline V gene has CDR1 PRHDT and CDR2 FYEKMQ (reference sequence). This CDR3 region has 15 residues. DNA for the CDR3: TGTGCCAGCAGCGCTCTGGGACAGGGGAGGGAGACCCAGCATTTT. Its protein product is CASSALGQGRETQHF.

As regards this clonotype: The junction does not match germline at one end; this may be a read error. This rearrangement joins TRBV5-1 to TRBJ1-1; perhaps TRBD1 as D (5 bases). CDR3 length: 16 residues. The germline V gene encodes CDR1 SGHRS and CDR2 YFSETQ. The DNA for the CDR3 is TGTGCCAGCAGCCAAGATTGGGACGGAGTGAACACTGAAGCTTTCTTT. This sequence encodes CASSQDWDGVNTEAFF.